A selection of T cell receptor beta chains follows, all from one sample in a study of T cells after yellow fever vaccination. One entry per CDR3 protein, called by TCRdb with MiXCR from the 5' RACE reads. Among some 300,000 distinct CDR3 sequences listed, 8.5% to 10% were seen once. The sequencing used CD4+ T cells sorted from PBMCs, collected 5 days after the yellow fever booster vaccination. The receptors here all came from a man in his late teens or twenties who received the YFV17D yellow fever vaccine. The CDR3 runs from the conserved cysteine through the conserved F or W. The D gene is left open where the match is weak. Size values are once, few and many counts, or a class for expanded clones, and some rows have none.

cdr3_aa: CASSLVTRAGTQYF
cdr3_nt: TGTGCCAGCAGCCTGGTAACACGGGCGGGTACGCAGTATTTT
j_call: TRBJ2-3
d_call: -
clone_size: -
v_call: TRBV14

cdr3_aa: CASSRGQGGSYQETQYF
cdr3_nt: TGCGCCAGCAGCCGGGGACAGGGGGGCTCTTACCAAGAGACCCAGTACTTC
j_call: TRBJ2-5
d_call: TRBD1
clone_size: -
v_call: TRBV5-1

cdr3_aa: CASSPETPSYEQYF
cdr3_nt: TGTGCCAGCAGCCCGGAGACACCCTCCTACGAGCAGTACTTC
j_call: TRBJ2-7
d_call: -
clone_size: few
v_call: TRBV4-2

cdr3_aa: CASSFHPSYNEQFF
cdr3_nt: TGTGCCAGCAGCTTCCACCCCTCCTACAATGAGCAGTTCTTC
j_call: TRBJ2-1
d_call: -
clone_size: few
v_call: TRBV7-2

cdr3_aa: CASSTSGNTGELFF
cdr3_nt: TGTGCCAGCAGTACTAGCGGGAACACCGGGGAGCTGTTTTTT
j_call: TRBJ2-2
d_call: TRBD2
clone_size: -
v_call: TRBV28

cdr3_aa: CASSPAGKADTQYF
cdr3_nt: TGTGCCAGCTCACCAGCGGGGAAGGCAGATACGCAGTATTTT
j_call: TRBJ2-3
d_call: -
clone_size: few
v_call: TRBV18

cdr3_aa: CASSLWSGQGVEFF
cdr3_nt: TGTGCCAGCAGCTTGTGGTCGGGTCAGGGGGTAGAGTTCTTC
j_call: TRBJ2-1
d_call: TRBD1
clone_size: few
v_call: TRBV5-5

cdr3_aa: CSVEMPTANGYTF
cdr3_nt: TGCAGCGTTGAGATGCCGACAGCTAATGGCTACACCTTC
j_call: TRBJ1-2
d_call: -
clone_size: few
v_call: TRBV29-1

cdr3_aa: CSVVRGAGEKLFF
cdr3_nt: TGCAGCGTTGTTCGGGGGGCGGGTGAAAAACTGTTTTTT
j_call: TRBJ1-4
d_call: -
clone_size: -
v_call: TRBV29-1

cdr3_aa: CSGTTGPLVSNQPQHF
cdr3_nt: TGCAGTGGCACGACGGGTCCACTCGTTTCCAATCAGCCCCAGCATTTT
j_call: TRBJ1-5
d_call: -
clone_size: few
v_call: TRBV20-1

cdr3_aa: CASSEGASGGFGYWDTQYF
cdr3_nt: TGTGCCAGCAGTGAAGGGGCTAGCGGGGGTTTCGGATACTGGGATACGCAGTATTTT
j_call: TRBJ2-3
d_call: TRBD2
clone_size: -
v_call: TRBV2

cdr3_aa: CASSLVVADTQYF
cdr3_nt: TGTGCCAGCAGTCTAGTGGTAGCAGATACGCAGTATTTT
j_call: TRBJ2-3
d_call: -
clone_size: few
v_call: TRBV9

cdr3_aa: CASSSSPGVSDNQPQHF
cdr3_nt: TGTGCCAGCAGTTCATCACCAGGGGTATCGGACAATCAGCCCCAGCATTTT
j_call: TRBJ1-5
d_call: -
clone_size: -
v_call: TRBV27

cdr3_aa: CASSLEGPAIQPQHF
cdr3_nt: TGTGCCAGCAGCTTAGAAGGGCCGGCGATTCAGCCCCAGCATTTT
j_call: TRBJ1-5
d_call: -
clone_size: -
v_call: TRBV7-9

cdr3_aa: CASSHDGGRTDTQYF
cdr3_nt: TGTGCCAGCAGCCACGATGGGGGGCGCACAGATACGCAGTATTTT
j_call: TRBJ2-3
d_call: -
clone_size: many
v_call: TRBV4-2

cdr3_aa: CASSTSPGQGYEQYF
cdr3_nt: TGTGCCAGCAGCACGTCACCGGGACAGGGCTACGAGCAGTACTTC
j_call: TRBJ2-7
d_call: TRBD1
clone_size: few
v_call: TRBV9